These 2 T cell receptor beta chains came from one sample sequenced in a study of blood T cell repertoires in COVID-19. TCRdb's copy holds only in-frame clones and misses some; the assay was immunoSEQ multiplex PCR. Of a few hundred thousand clones listed, 85% to 90% are singletons. Specimen: peripheral blood. The receptors were sampled from a man aged 25-45 years with acute or convalescent COVID-19.

CDR3 sequence: CATHAGTGSNEQFF. The CDR3 DNA follows: TGTGCCACTCATGCCGGGACAGGGTCGAATGAGCAGTTCTTC. The chain uses TRBV5-5 and TRBJ2-1; 9 nucleotides agree with TRBD1. The germline gives CDR1 SGHKS, CDR2 YYEKEE (reference sequence). The CDR3 covers 14 residues. V trimming: 9 bases; J trimming: 7 bases; junction bases outside the gene matches: 11.

V and J are TRBV11-3 and TRBJ2-3, with D possibly being TRBD2 (6 bases). Trimming left V 2 bases short and J 5 bases short, with 11 bases between. This CDR3 is 14 amino acids long. Germline assignment: CDR1 SGHNT and CDR2 YENEEA. Written as DNA, the CDR3 is TGTGCCAGCAGCTTACGTGGGGGAGGAGATACGCAGTATTTT. Translating gives CASSLRGGGDTQYF.